Sequencing of this T cell receptor beta chain was carried out in a study of human T cells and chemical hapten exposure. Study-level findings and limits: TCRs whose frequency exceeded 1 in 1000 remained the same following DPC sensitization.

Time point defined: pre-sensitization, week 0. The sample's treatment: therapeutic diphenylcyclopropenone sensitization with weekly scalp DPC. The authors extracted total RNA from unfractionated whole blood. As to this clonotype: Its antigen is as yet unknown.

As processed by the authors: Individual samples carried between roughly 23,224 and 700,000 TCRs, with approximately 100,000 as the median. MiXCR, applied by TCRdb to the RACE reads, yields one record per CDR3 protein. The V and J calls follow TCRdb's processing rather than the paper's. The sample carries 56,000 or so distinct CDR3 sequences, 8.5% to 10% recorded once. The CDR3 totals 16 residues. Germline-derived CDR1 and CDR2 are LGHNA and YSLEER. V was shortened by 1 base and J by 5 bases, with 16 bases between the two germline ends. The starting material was whole blood, obtained in connection with sensitization to the hapten diphenylcyclopropenone (DPC). The TCR sequence derives from a woman aged 25 to 39 with alopecia areata. Some clones in this sample may be carry-over from other donors' samples. This rearrangement joins TRBV4-3 to TRBJ2-3; D is unclear. Written as DNA, the CDR3 is TGCGCCAGCAGCCAAGGGGCCAGAGGCGGTGTAGATACGCAGTATTTT. Residues: CASSQGARGGVDTQYF.